The rows below give T cell receptor beta chains drawn from one sample of a study of STAT3 mutations in large granular lymphocyte leukemia. TCRdb's table, derived via immunoSEQ multiplex PCR, lists solely in-frame clones and lacks some. This table holds a few thousand clones, about two thirds found once. The sequencing input was PBMCs. These TCRs come from a human donor with T large granular lymphocyte leukemia. Some clones in this sample may be carry-over from other donors' samples. Each CDR3 is given with its conserved first and last residue. A D gene is named only where the DNA matches it firmly. Expanded clones get a size class; other rows say once, few or many, or leave the size out.

D gene: .
J gene: TRBJ2-7
clone size: .
V gene: TRBV30
CDR3 DNA: TGTGCCTGGGTCCGCAAAGGAGCCTACGAGCAGTACTTC
CDR3 protein: CAWVRKGAYEQYF

D gene: .
J gene: TRBJ1-1
clone size: .
V gene: TRBV6-5
CDR3 DNA: TGTGCCAGCAGTTATCTATTAGACCGGGACACTGAAGCTTTCTTT
CDR3 protein: CASSYLLDRDTEAFF

D gene: TRBD1
J gene: TRBJ1-1
clone size: .
V gene: TRBV9
CDR3 DNA: TGTGCCAGCAGCGTATTAGGGACAGGGGAAGCTTTCTTT
CDR3 protein: CASSVLGTGEAFF

D gene: TRBD1
J gene: TRBJ1-1
clone size: .
V gene: TRBV29-1
CDR3 DNA: TGCAGCGTGAGGACAGGAGTGAACACTGAAGCTTTCTTT
CDR3 protein: CSVRTGVNTEAFF

D gene: .
J gene: TRBJ1-2
clone size: .
V gene: TRBV23-1
CDR3 DNA: TGCGCCAGCAGTCAGCAGGACGTCCCCATGGTATCCTCGCCGGTTAACTATGGCTACACCTTC
CDR3 protein: CASSQQDVPMVSSPVNYGYTF

D gene: TRBD2
J gene: TRBJ2-3
clone size: .
V gene: TRBV7-9
CDR3 DNA: TGTGCCAGTACCGGGACTAGCGTGACAGATACGCAGTATTTT
CDR3 protein: CASTGTSVTDTQYF

D gene: .
J gene: TRBJ1-1
clone size: .
V gene: TRBV29-1
CDR3 DNA: TGCAGCGTTCTCCAGGGGATGATAGGCACTGAAGCTTTCTTT
CDR3 protein: CSVLQGMIGTEAFF

D gene: .
J gene: TRBJ1-2
clone size: .
V gene: TRBV7-9
CDR3 DNA: TGTGCCAGCAGCTTAGTGGGTGGGGCGGAAGGCTACACCTTC
CDR3 protein: CASSLVGGAEGYTF

D gene: TRBD1
J gene: TRBJ2-5
clone size: .
V gene: TRBV5-4
CDR3 DNA: TGTGCCAGCAGCTTGGATCTGGGACAGGGGAAAGAGACCCAGTACTTC
CDR3 protein: CASSLDLGQGKETQYF

D gene: .
J gene: TRBJ2-5
clone size: .
V gene: TRBV5-1
CDR3 DNA: TGCGCCAGCAGCTTCTCAGGGTCGGCCGCCCAAGAGACCCAGTACTTC
CDR3 protein: CASSFSGSAAQETQYF

D gene: .
J gene: TRBJ1-1
clone size: .
V gene: TRBV19
CDR3 DNA: TGTGCCAGTAGTACTGACAGGAACACTGAAGCTTTCTTT
CDR3 protein: CASSTDRNTEAFF

D gene: TRBD2
J gene: TRBJ2-7
clone size: .
V gene: TRBV27
CDR3 DNA: TGTGCCAGCAGTTTGGGGACTAGTCCCTACGAGCAGTACTTC
CDR3 protein: CASSLGTSPYEQYF

D gene: TRBD2
J gene: TRBJ2-3
clone size: .
V gene: TRBV5-1
CDR3 DNA: TGCGCCAGCAGCTTGGGTAGCGGGGGGGCCACAGATACGCAGTATTTT
CDR3 protein: CASSLGSGGATDTQYF

D gene: .
J gene: TRBJ1-1
clone size: .
V gene: TRBV25-1
CDR3 DNA: TGTGCCAGCAGTGAACGGCAGGGCGGAGGGACTTTCTTT
CDR3 protein: CASSERQGGGTFF

D gene: .
J gene: TRBJ2-5
clone size: .
V gene: TRBV5-1
CDR3 DNA: TGCGCCAGCAGTCCCGGGACCGGAGCCTTGGAGACCCAGTACTTC
CDR3 protein: CASSPGTGALETQYF

D gene: TRBD1
J gene: TRBJ1-1
clone size: .
V gene: TRBV29-1
CDR3 DNA: TGCAGCGGCCGGACAGGGTCGGACACTGAAGCTTTCTTT
CDR3 protein: CSGRTGSDTEAFF

D gene: .
J gene: TRBJ1-5
clone size: few
V gene: TRBV30
CDR3 DNA: TGTGCCTGGAGCCCCTCCCGGGTCCGGGCGGGTCAGCCCCAGCATTTT
CDR3 protein: CAWSPSRVRAGQPQHF

D gene: TRBD2
J gene: TRBJ2-5
clone size: .
V gene: TRBV5-1
CDR3 DNA: TGCGCCAGCAGCGCGACCGGGACTAGCGGAGAGACCCAGTACTTC
CDR3 protein: CASSATGTSGETQYF

D gene: .
J gene: TRBJ1-1
clone size: .
V gene: TRBV18
CDR3 DNA: TGTGCCAGCTCACCAGCCGGGGTAGAGAACACTGAAGCTTTCTTT
CDR3 protein: CASSPAGVENTEAFF

D gene: TRBD1
J gene: TRBJ1-1
clone size: .
V gene: TRBV13
CDR3 DNA: TGTGCCAGCAGCTCCCGGGGAGGGGGCGCCAGTGAAGCTTTCTTT
CDR3 protein: CASSSRGGGASEAFF

D gene: TRBD1
J gene: TRBJ1-2
clone size: few
V gene: TRBV15
CDR3 DNA: TGTGCCACCAGGGGACAGGGGGACTATGGCTACACCTTC
CDR3 protein: CATRGQGDYGYTF

D gene: .
J gene: TRBJ1-2
clone size: .
V gene: TRBV27
CDR3 DNA: TGTGCCAGCAGTTTAGACATCGGGGGTCGCTATGGCTACACCTTC
CDR3 protein: CASSLDIGGRYGYTF

D gene: .
J gene: TRBJ2-7
clone size: .
V gene: TRBV5-1
CDR3 DNA: TGCGCCAGCAGCTTGAATACAGGGCCCTACGAGCAGTACTTC
CDR3 protein: CASSLNTGPYEQYF

D gene: TRBD2
J gene: TRBJ2-1
clone size: few
V gene: TRBV4-2
CDR3 DNA: TGTGCCAGCAGCCAGGATCTAGCGGGAGGCCGGGATGAGCAGTTCTTC
CDR3 protein: CASSQDLAGGRDEQFF

D gene: .
J gene: TRBJ1-1
clone size: few
V gene: TRBV27
CDR3 DNA: TGTGCCAGCAGTTTATCTTTCGATCAACCGAGGGCTTTCTTT
CDR3 protein: CASSLSFDQPRAFF

D gene: .
J gene: TRBJ2-4
clone size: .
V gene: TRBV30
CDR3 DNA: TGTGCCTGGAGTCAGGACAGCGGGCCGCCCAAAAACATTCAGTACTTC
CDR3 protein: CAWSQDSGPPKNIQYF

D gene: .
J gene: TRBJ2-7
clone size: .
V gene: TRBV27
CDR3 DNA: TGTGCCAGCAGTCCCGGCAGGGACTACGAGCAGTACTTC
CDR3 protein: CASSPGRDYEQYF

D gene: .
J gene: TRBJ2-7
clone size: .
V gene: TRBV29-1
CDR3 DNA: TGCAGCGTTGCCAGAGGAGCCTACGAGCAGTACTTC
CDR3 protein: CSVARGAYEQYF

D gene: .
J gene: TRBJ1-1
clone size: .
V gene: TRBV29-1
CDR3 DNA: TGCAGCGGGACTGACCGGGGCACTGAAGCTTTCTTT
CDR3 protein: CSGTDRGTEAFF

D gene: TRBD2
J gene: TRBJ2-7
clone size: .
V gene: TRBV7-8
CDR3 DNA: TGTGCCAGCAGCTTAGGAACCTCGGGACGGGGGGGGTACGAGCAGTACTTC
CDR3 protein: CASSLGTSGRGGYEQYF

D gene: .
J gene: TRBJ2-7
clone size: once
V gene: TRBV23-1
CDR3 DNA: TGCGCCAGCCCTTTTCTGGGACACTACGAGCAGTACTTC
CDR3 protein: CASPFLGHYEQYF

D gene: .
J gene: TRBJ1-1
clone size: few
V gene: TRBV27
CDR3 DNA: TGTGCCAGCAGTTTGACGGTGAACACTGAAGCTTTCTTT
CDR3 protein: CASSLTVNTEAFF

D gene: TRBD1
J gene: TRBJ1-5
clone size: medium-sized
V gene: TRBV28
CDR3 DNA: TGTGCCAGCAGGAACAGGGGGCAGGGTCAGCCCCAGCATTTT
CDR3 protein: CASRNRGQGQPQHF

D gene: TRBD1
J gene: TRBJ1-6
clone size: .
V gene: TRBV30
CDR3 DNA: TGTGCCTGGGGACAGGGGGCTATCTCACCCCTCCACTTT
CDR3 protein: CAWGQGAISPLHF

D gene: .
J gene: TRBJ1-5
clone size: .
V gene: TRBV18
CDR3 DNA: TGTGCCAGCTCCCCCGGGACCCTAAATCAGCCCCAGCATTTT
CDR3 protein: CASSPGTLNQPQHF

D gene: .
J gene: TRBJ2-7
clone size: few
V gene: TRBV29-1
CDR3 DNA: TGCAGCGTTAAGACAGACTACGACGAGCAGTACTTC
CDR3 protein: CSVKTDYDEQYF

D gene: .
J gene: TRBJ1-1
clone size: .
V gene: TRBV30
CDR3 DNA: TGTGCCTGGAGTCGTATTAGCATAAACACTGAAGCTTTCTTT
CDR3 protein: CAWSRISINTEAFF

D gene: TRBD1
J gene: TRBJ1-2
clone size: .
V gene: TRBV5-1
CDR3 DNA: TGCGCCAGCAGCTCTACGGGACAGGGGGCTGGCTACACCTTC
CDR3 protein: CASSSTGQGAGYTF

D gene: TRBD1
J gene: TRBJ1-6
clone size: few
V gene: TRBV6-6
CDR3 DNA: TGTGCCAGCAGTCTGGGACAGGGGAATAACTCACCCCTCCACTTT
CDR3 protein: CASSLGQGNNSPLHF

D gene: TRBD2
J gene: TRBJ2-5
clone size: .
V gene: TRBV5-1
CDR3 DNA: TGCGCCAGCAGCTTGGCTTCTAGCGGGAGGGGTGGAGAGACCCAGTACTTC
CDR3 protein: CASSLASSGRGGETQYF

D gene: .
J gene: TRBJ1-1
clone size: few
V gene: TRBV29-1
CDR3 DNA: TGCAGCGGGTCCAGGGGGAACACTGAAGCTTTCTTT
CDR3 protein: CSGSRGNTEAFF

D gene: .
J gene: TRBJ2-7
clone size: .
V gene: TRBV6-1
CDR3 DNA: TGTGCCAGCAGTGGTAACACCTACGAGCAGTACTTC
CDR3 protein: CASSGNTYEQYF